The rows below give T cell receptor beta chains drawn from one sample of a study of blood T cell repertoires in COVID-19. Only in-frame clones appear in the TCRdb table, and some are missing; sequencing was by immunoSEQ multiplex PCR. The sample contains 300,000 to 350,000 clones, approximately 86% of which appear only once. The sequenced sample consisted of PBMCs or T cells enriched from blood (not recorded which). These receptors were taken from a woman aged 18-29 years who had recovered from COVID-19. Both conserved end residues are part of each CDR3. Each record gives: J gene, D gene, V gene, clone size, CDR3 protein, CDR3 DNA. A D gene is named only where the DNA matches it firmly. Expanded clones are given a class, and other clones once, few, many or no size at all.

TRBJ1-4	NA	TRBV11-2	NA	CASSFGQTPEKLFF	TGTGCCAGCAGCTTCGGACAGACCCCGGAAAAACTGTTTTTT
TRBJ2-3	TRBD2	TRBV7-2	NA	CASTGAGTSTDTQYF	TGTGCCAGCACTGGAGCGGGGACTAGCACAGATACGCAGTATTTT
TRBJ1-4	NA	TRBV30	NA	CAWSVLAGSNEKLFF	TGTGCCTGGAGTGTACTAGCTGGGTCTAATGAAAAACTGTTTTTT
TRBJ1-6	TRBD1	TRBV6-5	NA	CASSRDRANSPLHF	TGTGCCAGCAGCCGGGACAGAGCTAATTCACCCCTCCACTTT
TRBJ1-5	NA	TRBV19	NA	CASSSATVHNQPQHF	TGTGCCAGTTCCTCCGCGACAGTTCACAATCAGCCCCAGCATTTT
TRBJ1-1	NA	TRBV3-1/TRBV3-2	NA	CASSRGGGLNTEAFF	TGTGCCAGCAGCCGGGGGGGTGGGCTGAACACTGAAGCTTTCTTT
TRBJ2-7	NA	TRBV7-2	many	CASSLLGSGSSYEQYF	TGTGCCAGCAGCTTATTGGGTTCCGGGAGCTCCTACGAGCAGTACTTC
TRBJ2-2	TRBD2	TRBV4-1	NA	CASSPRQREGVGELFF	TGCGCCAGCAGCCCACGCCAGCGGGAGGGTGTCGGGGAGCTGTTTTTT
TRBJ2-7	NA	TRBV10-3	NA	CAIRRDLSYEQYF	TGTGCCATCAGACGGGACTTATCCTACGAGCAGTACTTC
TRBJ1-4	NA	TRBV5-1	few	CASSLRGGAGEKLFF	TGCGCCAGCAGCCTACGAGGGGGGGCCGGGGAAAAACTGTTTTTT
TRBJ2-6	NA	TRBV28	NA	CASLLLRGSGANVLTF	TGTGCCAGCCTACTCTTACGGGGTAGCGGGGCCAACGTCCTGACTTTC
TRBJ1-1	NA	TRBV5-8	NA	CASSLGQMNTEAFF	TGTGCCAGCAGCTTGGGGCAGATGAACACTGAAGCTTTCTTT
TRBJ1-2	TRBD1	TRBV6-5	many	CASSPLGQGYGYTF	TGTGCCAGCAGCCCACTGGGACAGGGATATGGCTACACCTTC
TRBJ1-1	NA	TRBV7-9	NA	CASSLVPGAEAFF	TGTGCCAGCAGCTTAGTTCCGGGGGCTGAAGCTTTCTTT
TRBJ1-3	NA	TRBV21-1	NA	CASKPVRRRSGNTIYF	TGTGCCAGCAAGCCCGTCCGGAGACGCTCTGGAAACACCATATATTTT
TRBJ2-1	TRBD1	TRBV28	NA	CASSLTGKNYNEQFF	TGTGCCAGCAGTCTGACAGGGAAAAACTACAATGAGCAGTTCTTC